These T cell receptor beta chains were read from a single sample in a study of CD8 T cells in Susac syndrome. Via MiXCR, TCRdb re-called the immunoSEQ multiplex PCR reads, giving one row per CDR3 protein. The top ten hold around 0.082% of the sample, which has a few hundred thousand distinct CDR3 sequences, more than 85% seen once. Material for sequencing was CD4+ T cells from PBMCs. Every receptor here comes from a human donor with multiple sclerosis. CDR3s include the opening cysteine and the closing phenylalanine or tryptophan. A D gene is named only where the DNA matches it firmly. Not every row has a clone size; where given, it reads once, few, many or a size class.

d_call j_call v_call clone_size cdr3_aa cdr3_nt
- TRBJ1-4 TRBV25-1 - CASSSPTGLNEKLFF TGTGCCAGCAGTTCTCCCACAGGACTGAATGAAAAACTGTTTTTT
TRBD1 TRBJ2-1 TRBV29-1 - CSGKPHRGWRNEQFF TGCAGCGGTAAACCCCACAGGGGTTGGAGGAATGAGCAGTTCTTC
- TRBJ2-1 TRBV12-3/TRBV12-4 - CASSSESYNEQFF TGTGCCAGCAGTTCGGAGTCCTACAATGAGCAGTTCTTC
TRBD2 TRBJ2-7 TRBV10-3 - CAIRGTSGGHEQYF TGTGCCATCAGAGGGACTAGCGGGGGCCACGAGCAGTACTTC
- TRBJ1-2 TRBV30 once CALSVGGRGYTF TGTGCCCTGAGCGTAGGAGGGAGGGGCTACACCTTC
- TRBJ1-2 TRBV5-6 - CASSLGTLNYGYTF TGTGCCAGCAGCTTGGGGACCCTTAACTATGGCTACACCTTC
- TRBJ1-2 TRBV12-3/TRBV12-4 - CASRPDTRTYGYTF TGTGCCAGCAGACCAGACACTCGCACCTATGGCTACACCTTC
- TRBJ1-2 TRBV20-1 - CSASQGLLANYGYTF TGCAGTGCTTCCCAGGGACTCCTAGCTAACTATGGCTACACCTTC
- TRBJ2-6 TRBV3-1 - CASSQGIAGANVLTF TGTGCCAGCAGCCAAGGGATAGCTGGGGCCAACGTCCTGACTTTC
TRBD1 TRBJ1-5 TRBV6-1 - CASSLSGGYSNQPQHF TGTGCCAGCAGTCTTTCAGGGGGGTATAGCAATCAGCCCCAGCATTTT